The 6 T cell receptor beta chains presented below share a single source sample, sequenced in a study of CD4 and CD8 cells across lung adenocarcinoma regions. Via MiXCR, TCRdb re-called the PCR reads, giving one row per CDR3 protein. The profile covers around 15,000 distinct CDR3 sequences, with 35% to 55% appearing a single time and 15% to 20% taken by the ten largest. Sequencing was carried out using CD4+ T cells from the center of a lung tumor. Receptors were obtained from a male donor with lung adenocarcinoma. The CD4 and CD8 labels of this study may be unreliable.

V is TRBV6-5 and J is TRBJ2-1; D remains unclear. TRBJ2-7 matches the DNA end more closely, so the J call is doubtful. The CDR3 contains 11 residues. Germline V gives CDR1 MNHEY, CDR2 SVGAGI. CDR3 in amino acids: CASSYIYEQYF. The CDR3, as DNA: TGTGCCAGCAGCTATATCTACGAGCAGTACTTC.

This clonotype is medium-sized in the sample. The J gene is TRBJ2-5, the V gene TRBV6-5; D uncertain. V lost 2 bases and J lost 4, with 17 bases in between. From germline, CDR1 is MNHEY and CDR2 SVGAGI. The CDR3 is 16 amino acids. CDR3 loop: CASSYQVTLKGETQYF. The CDR3 nucleotides read TGTGCCAGCAGTTACCAGGTGACCCTTAAGGGAGAGACCCAGTACTTC.

This clonotype was recorded a few times. This chain connects TRBV6-5 to TRBJ1-2; D may be TRBD1 (5 bases). V lost 4 bases and J 8 bases, leaving 17 bases between the germline ends. The CDR3 covers 14 residues. Per the germline V gene, CDR1 is MNHEY and CDR2 is SVGAGI. The CDR3 DNA reads as TGTGCCAGCAGTTCGGGACGGGGAGTTAGGGGCTACACCTTC. It yields the protein CASSSGRGVRGYTF.

This clonotype has just one count. One junction end disagrees with the germline gene, perhaps due to a read error. The J gene is TRBJ2-3, the V gene TRBV12-3 or TRBV12-4, with D perhaps matching TRBD1 (5 bases). CDR3 length: 14 amino acids. The CDR3 DNA follows: TGTGCGAGGAGTTGGGGCGGAGCCCAAGATACCCAGTATTTC. This codes for CARSWGGAQDTQYF.

This clonotype appeared a few times. V usage is TRBV7-9 and J usage is TRBJ2-7, with 7 bases that match TRBD1. This CDR3 contains 14 residues. With 2 bases clipped from V and 1 base from J, the junction kept 2 bases outside the gene matches. The germline gives CDR1 SEHNR, CDR2 FQNEAQ (reference sequence). CDR3 sequence (DNA): TGTGCCAGCAGCTTATCGACAGGGTCCTACGAGCAGTACTTC. Protein product: CASSLSTGSYEQYF. Full variable domain (rest looked up from reference TRBV7-9 and TRBJ2-7): DTGVSQNPRHKITKRGQNVTFRCDPISEHNRLYWYRQTLGQGPEFLTYFQNEAQLEKSRLLSDRFSAERPKGSFSTLEIQRTEQGDSAMYLCASSLSTGSYEQYFGPGTRLTVT.

To note about this clonotype: One end of the junction varies from germline; a read error may be responsible. The chain is built from TRBV4-1 and TRBJ1-1; D unclear. CDR1 and CDR2 (germline): MGHRA, YSYEKL. The CDR3 contains 14 residues. The CDR3 DNA sequence: TGCGCCAGCAGCCGGGAACCGGACCCAGAGACCCAGTACTTT. Amino acids: CASSREPDPETQYF.